This paragraph reports one T cell receptor beta chain. Its antigen remains unknown. Germline V gene sequence: CDR1 DFQATT, CDR2 SNEGSKA (reference sequence). The CDR3 contains 14 residues. V was cut by 6 bases and J by 2 bases, with 16 bases left in between. This specimen belongs to a study of response to subunit inactivated influenza vaccine. Study conclusions and caveats: Only a handful of new T cells, the authors suggested, are recruited with each seasonal influenza vaccination.

One entry per CDR3 protein results from TCRdb running MiXCR on the RT-PCR reads. This table holds roughly 500,000 distinct CDR3 sequences, 16% found once. Here the sequenced sample was CD4+ T cells sorted from PBMCs, taken 23 to 25 months after vaccination. The origin of this receptor is a man aged 50 to 75 who received an inactivated influenza vaccine. The rearrangement joins TRBV20-1 to TRBJ1-2; the D gene is possibly TRBD1 (6 bases). CDR3 loop: CSATRRDTNYGYTF. CDR3 DNA sequence: TGCAGTGCAACTAGACGGGACACAAACTATGGCTACACCTTC.